This TCR beta chain was identified during a study of cytomegalovirus exposure and HLA in healthy donors (TCRdb year 2017). Notes on the research overall: In an earlier analysis of approximately 500 of the donors, approximately 260 Gb of sequence data and some 120 million unique TCR beta sequences from about 190 million T cells were reported. An early release that covered fewer than 800 HLA-typed donors contained approximately 300 gigabases of sequencing data and approximately 85 million unique TCR sequences. Of the roughly 410 genotyped donors, roughly 76% were placed in the genetic ancestry cluster associated with self-reported Caucasian donors. The study aimed to test whether cataloging public T cell receptors could reveal signatures of past pathogen exposure. The study used immunosequencing to profile the T cell repertoires of approximately 690 subjects and linked those repertoires to cytomegalovirus serostatus. In addition to the first cohort of about 650 subjects, a separate validation cohort of 120 different subjects was used. To predict cytomegalovirus infection status, the study combined high-throughput TCR immunosequencing, statistical association of individual TCRs with disease status, and machine learning. A later analysis re-examined previously published TCR beta repertoires from over 500 donors and added high-resolution HLA genotyping to investigate patterns of TCR occurrence. Rather than using new phenotypic data, the later analysis identified candidate immune exposures from TCR beta sequences and from how often those sequences occurred across donors. An earlier analysis of roughly 580 of the donors used high-throughput TCR beta sequencing to judge whether each TCR beta V gene segment behaved as functional or pseudogenic. Donor age, sex, ethnicity and CMV serostatus were collected together with the repertoire data. In a later genetic analysis, genome-wide SNP genotypes for about 60% of the 666 donors were used, and that subset was treated as a discovery cohort. Every discovery cohort repertoire had been produced on one sequencing platform. HLA typing included class I and class II loci at four-digit resolution. The number of typed donors differed by locus: about 620-640 for A, B, C, DRB1 and DQB1; approximately 540 for DQA1; approximately 610 for DPA1; and roughly 490 for DPB1. Roughly five DR-DQ haplotypes were treated as single units for association and clustering because of strong linkage in the cohort. Across 398 genotyped donors of the cohort, an average of about 250,000 unique TCR beta nucleotide sequences per donor were sequenced, and roughly a sixth of those sequences were non-productive. Study-wide findings and limitations: A total of fewer than 200 TCR beta chains were listed by the study as associated with cytomegalovirus. The presence/absence analyses assumed that sequencing depth was roughly uniform across donors, and that assumption may not be true. For the cohort, immune exposure information was limited to CMV serostatus. Strong co-occurrence of HLA alleles, especially DR and DQ, made assigning TCR associations to individual alleles difficult. While some public TCRs were present in many individuals, most TCR sequences turned up only very rarely across donors. Compared with equally common non-associated chains, HLA-associated TCR beta chains in a later analysis were more clonally expanded and had lower generation probabilities. Linkage disequilibrium might explain the correlated functional status among segregating V segments, but an unknown experimental factor could not be ruled out. The cohort was sequenced for TCR beta chains only, and without alpha or paired-chain data the features that could be detected were limited. HLA typing was unavailable for some donors at each locus, so association tests used only the typed subset. Several of the top co-occurrence clusters appeared to be linked to parvovirus B19, influenza, CMV and Epstein-Barr virus, according to a later analysis. A further reported finding was that TCR beta sequences accurately predicted the HLA-A and HLA-B alleles for most subjects in the first cohort. An earlier analysis of several hundred of the donors showed that most TCR beta V segments appeared in productive rearrangements either about 90% or about 30% of the time, which broadly matched IMGT annotations. The 87-base-pair reads could not distinguish some IMGT-functional V segments, including TRBV6-2 and TRBV6-3, so those segments were excluded. A few of the identified cytomegalovirus-associated TCR beta chains were confirmed in vitro to be specific for cytomegalovirus antigens. A later analysis associated 16,951 TCR beta sequences with specific HLA alleles at a false discovery rate of 0.05. A cluster of highly shared sequence variants was judged likely to represent a technical artifact of the sequencing pipeline. A later analysis found that TCR association rates varied across HLA loci, with DRB1 alleles showing the most associated TCRs and HLA-C alleles the fewest. The classifier was reported to diagnose cytomegalovirus status with high specificity and sensitivity in both the original cohort and the validation cohort. Fewer than 20 rarely observed V segments, including chromosome 9 orphons, were excluded from the earlier analysis of about 500 of the donors because counts were too low. The authors suggested that the approach could potentially be generalized to other disease states and immunological phenotypes. A later genetic analysis reported fewer N-insertions in productive TCRs among donors in an Asian-associated ancestry cluster than the roughly 700-donor mean. In a later analysis, most CMV-associated TCR beta chains were found to appear HLA-restricted, with HLA associations seemingly driven largely by CMV exposure. V-gene and J-gene trimming of TCR beta chains was associated with a missense DCLRE1C variant in a later genetic analysis, and the association was replicated in an independent cohort.

Including the terminal cysteine and phenylalanine, the CDR3 comprises 12 residues. Just CDR3 DNA is preserved here, 36 bases in frame from base 1. The germline V gene supplies CDR1 SGHTA and CDR2 FQGNSA. Trimming takes 6 bases from V and 8 bases from J, and the germline ends sit 13 bases apart. Points on this clone: The specificity of this receptor is unknown. The input lacks base qualities; no much larger clone sits a single base away.

The cohort comprised more than 550 healthy bone marrow donors. All cohort members were sampled while nominally healthy, although unrecorded immune exposures were likely present. The donor was CMV seronegative and belonged to the group of over 350 seronegative cohort members. A peripheral blood sample was provided by each donor, and peripheral blood mononuclear cells were used for TCR beta sequencing. The Qiagen DNeasy Blood Extraction Kit was used to extract genomic DNA from the blood cell samples. Libraries were constructed by the immunoSEQ multiplex PCR assay. For the multiplex PCR, a mixture combining 60 forward primers for TCR Vbeta segments and 13 reverse primers for TCR Jbeta segments was used. The CDR3 region of rearranged TCR beta genes was amplified from genomic DNA by a multiplex PCR assay. The amplified TCR beta libraries were sequenced on the Illumina HiSeq System as 87-base-pair reads. The authors' analysis ran thus. A later analysis counted about 80 million unique TCR beta chains across the 500 to 850 repertoires, and 9.5 million to 11 million of these chains were shared by at least two donors. Raw reads were error-corrected and collapsed into unique sequences with a nearest-neighbor algorithm that merged closely related sequences to remove PCR and sequencing errors. CDR3 sequences were aligned to IMGT reference sequences to assign V, D and J gene segments. For a sequence to be retained, a match of at least six nucleotides to both a V gene segment and a J gene segment was required. A rearrangement was called productive if the CDR3 had no stop codons and remained in frame with V and J, and every other rearrangement was called non-productive. Following IMGT convention, CDR3 was defined as the stretch from the second conserved V-encoded cysteine up to the conserved J-encoded phenylalanine. In an earlier analysis of around 570 of the donors, sequences lacking an unambiguous match to a single V gene segment were excluded. In an earlier analysis of approximately 550 of the donors, V segments were called functional above 56.7% productive rearrangements and were called segregating when the between-donor standard deviation exceeded 5%. A statistical classification framework was built for diagnosing cytomegalovirus status from the catalog of TCR beta chain sequences. A later analysis assigned V and J genes by comparing TCR nucleotide sequences with IMGT/GENE-DB human TR gene sequences. A later analysis assigned CDR3 sequences and most-parsimonious VDJ recombination scenarios with the TCRdist pipeline. A later analysis defined each TCR beta chain by its CDR3 amino acid sequence plus V-gene family, and excluded reads lacking a unique V-gene family. A later analysis removed 550 to 700 highly shared, low-generation-probability nucleotide sequences to deal with suspected cross-contamination and a sequencing artifact. For each public chain, a later analysis derived a clonal expansion index from normalized ranks of inferred template counts within each repertoire. In a later analysis, generation probabilities were computed using a VDJ recombination model fitted to out-of-frame rearrangements, and the results were checked against IGoR. In a later analysis, hypergeometric tests were used to score TCR-TCR, TCR-HLA and TCR-CMV co-occurrence, with a repertoire-size bias correction applied to TCR pairs. To estimate false discovery rates, a later analysis permuted the HLA or CMV assignments 20 times. In a later analysis, co-occurring TCRs were grouped using DBSCAN, with TCRdist sequence similarity added in when clustering inside HLA-allele-positive subsets. For co-occurrence clustering, repertoires with fewer than 30,000 or more than 120,000 public chains were excluded, along with roughly 5 repertoires with anomalous nucleotide sharing. TCRdb took this table from immuneACCESS and kept in-frame rearrangements with V and J called. Such tables lack part of the clones; where checked against another copy, unresolved V genes explain under half of the gap, and the rest is unexplained. The DNA gave D and trimming, while V, J and clone size come from that table. The sample yields around 130,000 clones; around 75% were counted once. Jointly, the top ten make up around 2.9% of the sample.

The sequenced sample consisted of PBMCs. The chain is assembled from TRBV7-2 and TRBJ1-2; there is no confident call for the D gene. This TCR was recovered from a man aged 25-45 years in good health and CMV-seronegative. The sequence in DNA is TGTGCCAGCAGTCTAGAGACGTACGGCTACACCTTC. Its protein is CASSLETYGYTF.